Below, 12 T cell receptor beta chains from the same sample are listed, as sequenced in a study of regulatory T cells in long-lasting Graves disease. Time point described: persistent/refractory GD, antithyroid drugs over 5 years with positive TRAb. With RNA extracted from PBMCs as input, the TCR library was made. Through Arm-PCR of CDR3 regions and iRepertoire HTBI primers, TCR beta libraries were built. TCRdb fed the multiplex PCR reads into MiXCR, producing one record per CDR3 protein. The repertoire holds a few hundred thousand distinct CDR3 sequences, with more than 20% as singletons. The sample was peripheral blood mononuclear cells (PBMCs), taken when the disease was refractory, from a patient treated with antithyroid drugs. The receptors come from a woman aged 35 to 49 with Graves disease.

In its sample, this clonotype was seen many times. The gene calls are TRBV28 and TRBJ1-5, with TRBD1 matching over 11 bases. J was trimmed by 6 bases and V by 6 bases; bases with no gene match: 4. Germline V gene sequence: CDR1 MDHEN, CDR2 SYDVKM. The CDR3 totals 14 residues. In DNA, the CDR3 is TGTGCCAGCAGACCGGGACAGGGGGGTCAGCCCCAGCATTTT. Translating it yields CASRPGQGGQPQHF.

This clonotype was detected a few times. This chain uses TRBV11-3 with TRBJ1-5; a weak D match, TRBD1 (6 bases). Trimming removed 4 bases at V and 0 bases at J, with 19 bases between. The germline V gene has CDR1 SGHNT and CDR2 YENEEA. The CDR3 contains 18 residues. The CDR3 here is CASSYSRGAEDSNQPQHF. The CDR3 bases are TGTGCCAGCAGCTACTCAAGGGGGGCAGAAGATAGCAATCAGCCCCAGCATTTT.

This clonotype was recorded many times. The chain recombines TRBV2 with TRBJ2-7, with TRBD1 identical over 8 bases. Looked up from germline, CDR1 is SNHLY and CDR2 is FYNNEI. The CDR3 runs 13 residues. The ends lost 6 bases at V and 6 bases at J; junction bases unmatched: 7. The CDR3 loop is CASRRQGPREQYF. The CDR3 region has the DNA TGTGCCAGCAGAAGACAGGGGCCGCGCGAGCAGTACTTC.

This clonotype came up a few times. V gene TRBV13 combines with J gene TRBJ1-6; TRBD1 is a possible D gene (5 bases). The CDR3 spans 14 residues. V was shortened by 5 bases and J by 15 bases, with 20 bases between the two germline ends. Germline CDR1 is PRHDT and CDR2 is FYEKMQ (reference sequence). CDR3 residues: CASSRLGQGAILHF. The CDR3 coding sequence is TGTGCCAGCAGCCGCCTAGGGCAGGGCGCGATCCTCCACTTT.

The table lists this clonotype with many counts. The CDR3 here is CASSFWREGTDTQYF. CDR3 DNA: TGTGCCAGCAGTTTTTGGCGGGAGGGCACAGATACGCAGTATTTT. V usage is TRBV12-3 or TRBV12-4 and J usage is TRBJ2-3; 8 positions match TRBD2. V was pared by 3 bases and J by 1 base, with 3 bases of the junction left unmatched. CDR3 length: 15 residues.

About this clonotype: A far bigger clonotype differs at one base, so this is likely a read error. The V call is TRBV7-9, the J call TRBJ1-6; 9 bases are a match to TRBD1. V lost 5 bases and J lost 10; bases outside the gene matches: 6. Germline lookup yields CDR1 SEHNR and CDR2 FQNEAQ (reference sequence). This CDR3 spans 14 amino acids. CDR3 region: CASSRDRVGSPLHF. CDR3 DNA: TGTGCCAGCAGCCGGGACAGGGTGGGATCACCCCTCCACTTT. The full variable domain, rest sourced from reference TRBV7-9 and TRBJ1-6, is DTGVSQNPRHKITKRGQNVTFRCDPISEHNRLYWYRQTLGQGPEFLTYFQNEAQLEKSRLLSDRFSAERPKGSFSTLEIQRTEQGDSAMYLCASSRDRVGSPLHFGNGTRLTVT.

This clonotype was observed a few times. The V call is TRBV25-1, the J call TRBJ1-4; D is possibly TRBD1 (5 bases). Germline V CDR1 and CDR2: MGHDK, SYGVNS. Trimming left V 6 bases short and J 7 bases short, with 18 bases between. CDR3 length equals 15 residues. DNA of the CDR3: TGTGCCAGCAGCGTCCACCGGGGGTTCGGTGAAAAACTGTTTTTT. Translated, it gives CASSVHRGFGEKLFF. The whole variable domain, remainder taken from reference TRBV25-1 and TRBJ1-4, is EADIYQTPRYLVIGTGKKITLECSQTMGHDKMYWYQQDPGMELHLIHYSYGVNSTEKGDLSSESTVSRIRTEHFPLTLESARPSHTSQYLCASSVHRGFGEKLFFGSGTQLSVL.

This clonotype occurred many times. The chain carries TRBV15 and TRBJ2-5, with 11 bases aligning to TRBD1. The CDR3 has 16 amino acids. CDR1 and CDR2 (germline): LNHNV, YYDKDF (reference sequence). The CDR3 nucleotides are TGTGCGACGTACCGATGGGGACAGGGGGACCAAGAGACCCAGTACTTC. It codes for CATYRWGQGDQETQYF. The full variable domain, with the rest looked up from reference TRBV15 and TRBJ2-5, is DAMVIQNPRYQVTQFGKPVTLSCSQTLNHNVMYWYQQKSSQAPKLLFHYYDKDFNNEADTPDNFQSRRPNTSFCFLDIRSPGLGDTAMYLCATYRWGQGDQETQYFGPGTRLLVL.

This chain connects TRBV3-1 to TRBJ1-1; D is unresolved. The CDR3 runs 14 residues. The V gene lost 0 bases and the J gene lost 3 bases, with 8 bases spanning the gap. Per the germline V gene, CDR1 is LGHDT and CDR2 is YNNKEL (reference sequence). In nucleotides, the CDR3 is TGTGCCAGCAGCCAAGATGGGCTTTACACTGAAGCTTTCTTT. Its protein is CASSQDGLYTEAFF.

This clonotype was picked up a small number of times. The CDR3 region has the DNA TGCGCCAGCATCCCCTCGGGACTAGCGGCAGGTGGGCACGAGCAGTACTTC. It translates to CASIPSGLAAGGHEQYF. This chain joins TRBV10-2 and TRBJ2-7; 11 bases line up with TRBD2. The CDR3 extends over 17 amino acids. Germline trimming cut 7 bases from V and 5 bases from J; bases unmatched to any gene: 16. Looked up from germline, CDR1 is WSHSY and CDR2 is SAAADI.

This chain joins TRBV7-3 and TRBJ2-3; a weak D match, TRBD2 (5 bases). CDR1 and CDR2 from the germline V gene are SGHTA and FQGTGA. The CDR3 spans 16 residues. Trimming took 5 bases from V and 2 from J, leaving 17 bases between them. The CDR3 is CASSPGSGLHTDTQYF. DNA of the CDR3: TGTGCCAGCAGCCCGGGGAGCGGACTGCACACAGATACGCAGTATTTT.

CDR3 bases: TGTGCCAGCAGCCAGGGGGAGTGGAGCTCCTACGAGCAGTACTTC. It translates to CASSQGEWSSYEQYF. V usage is TRBV3-1 and J usage is TRBJ2-7; TRBD1 or TRBD2 may be the D gene (5 bases each). The CDR3 has 15 amino acids. V lost 3 bases and J 0 bases, leaving 12 bases between the germline ends. From germline, CDR1 is LGHDT and CDR2 YNNKEL (reference sequence).